The 2 T cell receptor beta chains below all came from one sample that was sequenced in a study of chemoradiotherapy in HPV16-positive cancers. The protocol was immunoSEQ multiplex PCR, while the TCRdb copy is restricted to in-frame clones and leaves out a portion. Of fewer than 7,500 clones in the sample, about 89% are singletons; the top ten hold 3.5% to 4.5%. This sample was obtained from a patient who underwent chemoradiotherapy. These receptors were taken from a human donor with HPV-associated anogenital cancer.

The chain uses TRBV5-4 and TRBJ1-5; TRBD1 matches at 7 bases. Germline CDR1 is SGHNT and CDR2 is YYREEE (reference sequence). The J segment lost 4 bases and the V segment lost 1 base, leaving 2 bases of the junction unmatched. The CDR3 totals 14 residues. DNA of the CDR3: TGTGCCAGCAGCTTGAGGGGGCGAAATCAGCCCCAGCATTTT. Its protein product is CASSLRGRNQPQHF. The full variable domain, with the rest looked up from reference TRBV5-4 and TRBJ1-5, is ETGVTQSPTHLIKTRGQQVTLRCSSQSGHNTVSWYQQALGQGPQFIFQYYREEENGRGNFPPRFSGLQFPNYSSELNVNALELDDSALYLCASSLRGRNQPQHFGDGTRLSIL.

The V and J genes are TRBV27 and TRBJ2-1; possibly TRBD1 for D (6 bases). The CDR3 is made up of 15 amino acids. With 3 bases removed from V and 0 bases from J, the gap between germline ends came to 9 bases. CDR1 and CDR2 from the germline V gene are MNHEY and SMNVEV (reference sequence). CDR3 region: CASSFGQSSYNEQFF. CDR3 DNA: TGTGCCAGCAGTTTCGGACAGAGCTCCTACAATGAGCAGTTCTTC.